The 24 T cell receptor beta chains given below trace back to one sample, sequenced in a study of blood T cells in healthy people across ages. The second PCR ran roughly 6 to 11 cycles with a sample-barcoded 5' primer and J-beta primers. From the 5' RACE reads, TCRdb called clonotypes with MiXCR, one entry per CDR3 protein. The table includes 1.4 million or so distinct CDR3 sequences, 40% to 45% detected once. The sequenced sample was blood. The receptors derive from a woman aged 18-30 years in good health.

The J gene is TRBJ2-7, the V gene TRBV4-3; possibly TRBD1 or TRBD2 for D (5 bases each). The length of the CDR3 is 15 residues. In germline, CDR1 is LGHNA, CDR2 YSLEER. Trimming stripped 1 base from V and 2 bases from J, with 12 bases between. Written as DNA, the CDR3 is TGCGCCAGCAGCCAAGGAAGAGGGGTACCCTACGAGCAGTACTTC. Protein: CASSQGRGVPYEQYF.

The table lists this clonotype with a few counts. CDR3: CASNPTPTEAFF. The CDR3 DNA reads TGTGCCAGCAACCCGACCCCCACTGAAGCTTTCTTT. The V gene is TRBV21-1, the J gene TRBJ1-1. TRBV21-1 is assigned pseudogene status. This CDR3 is 12 amino acids long.

This clonotype turned up a few times. The V and J genes are TRBV9 and TRBJ2-1; D possibly corresponds to TRBD1 (6 bases). The CDR3 is 15 residues long. The germline V gene has CDR1 SGDLS and CDR2 YYNGEE. V lost 3 bases, J lost 6 bases, and 16 bases lay in between. CDR3: CASSALDSLVNEQFF. For the CDR3, the DNA is TGTGCCAGCAGCGCCCTGGACAGTTTGGTCAATGAGCAGTTCTTC. Full variable domain (outside the CDR3, taken from reference TRBV9 and TRBJ2-1): DSGVTQTPKHLITATGQRVTLRCSPRSGDLSVYWYQQSLDQGLQFLIQYYNGEERAKGNILERFSAQQFPDLHSELNLSSLELGDSALYFCASSALDSLVNEQFFGPGTRLTVL.

This clonotype was seen more than once but under ten times. V usage is TRBV20-1 and J usage is TRBJ2-1, with unresolved D. Trimming removed 5 bases from V and 0 bases from J, with 17 bases in between. This CDR3 comprises 16 residues. Per the germline V gene, CDR1 is DFQATT and CDR2 is SNEGSKA (reference sequence). DNA for the CDR3: TGCAGTGCTCCCGGCGTAGGTCAGAGCTCCTACAATGAGCAGTTCTTC. This translates into CSAPGVGQSSYNEQFF.

A note on this clonotype: Since a much larger clone is just one base distant, this may be a read error. The chain carries TRBV29-1 and TRBJ2-3, with a possible D match to TRBD2 (6 bases). CDR3 length: 13 amino acids. Germline values: CDR1 SQVTM, CDR2 ANQGSEA. As DNA, the CDR3 is TGCAGCGTTGCTAGCGATAGCACAGATACGCGGTATTTT. Amino acid sequence: CSVASDSTDTRYF.

The CDR3 DNA is TGTGCCAGCAGCCCAGGGTGGGGGATCAACAATGAGCAGTTCTTC. This encodes CASSPGWGINNEQFF. The chain carries TRBV9 and TRBJ2-1; either TRBD1 or TRBD2 may supply D (5 bases each). The CDR3 has 15 amino acids. Germline values: CDR1 SGDLS, CDR2 YYNGEE. The V end lost 4 bases, the J end lost 5 bases, and 16 bases lay between the germline ends.

The chain has TRBV12-3 or TRBV12-4 and TRBJ2-1; 7 nucleotides align to TRBD1. Trimming removed 5 bases from V and 2 bases from J; junction bases left unmatched: 6. There are 15 residues in the CDR3. CDR3 sequence reads: CASSVRQGAYNEQFF. In DNA, the CDR3 is TGTGCCAGCAGTGTAAGACAGGGCGCCTACAATGAGCAGTTCTTC.

The rearrangement joins TRBV12-3 or TRBV12-4 to TRBJ1-2; 9 bases align to TRBD1. The CDR3 runs 13 residues. V shed 7 bases and J 5 bases; nucleotides not matched to a gene: 5. CDR3 sequence reads: CASNYRGLYGYTF. The CDR3 DNA reads as TGTGCCAGCAACTACAGGGGGCTTTATGGCTACACCTTC.

The V call is TRBV7-6, the J call TRBJ2-2, with D uncertain. V was cut by 5 bases and J by 1 base, with 8 bases left in between. The CDR3 covers 14 residues. In germline, CDR1 is SGHVS, CDR2 FNYEAQ. The CDR3 sequence: CASSPIQNTGELFF. Written as DNA, the CDR3 is TGTGCCAGCAGCCCCATACAGAACACCGGGGAGCTGTTTTTT.

V usage is TRBV2 and J usage is TRBJ1-2; D might be TRBD1 (5 bases). CDR1 and CDR2 from the germline V gene are SNHLY and FYNNEI. Trimming shortened V by 9 bases and J by 8 bases, and 22 bases separated the two germline ends. The CDR3 covers 14 residues. The CDR3 spells CARTYPGISGGYTF. For the CDR3, the DNA is TGTGCCAGAACCTATCCAGGGATTTCGGGCGGCTACACCTTC.

There are a few counts of this clonotype. The V and J genes are TRBV25-1 and TRBJ2-7, with 7 nucleotides matching TRBD2. Per the germline V gene, CDR1 is MGHDK and CDR2 is SYGVNS. This CDR3 contains 17 residues. J lost 0 bases, V lost 6 bases, and 14 bases had no gene match. The CDR3 protein is CASRAPLREGSSYEQYF. In DNA, the CDR3 is TGTGCCAGCAGAGCACCTCTCAGGGAGGGGAGCTCCTACGAGCAGTACTTC.

This clonotype came up once. This chain links TRBV28 with TRBJ1-2; no firm D call. This CDR3 comprises 11 residues. Germline V gene sequence: CDR1 MDHEN, CDR2 SYDVKM. V was trimmed by 7 bases and J by 7 bases, leaving 10 bases between them. The CDR3 coding sequence is TGTGCCAGCAACTCGATCCTTGGCTACACCTTC. It codes for CASNSILGYTF.

In its sample, this clonotype was seen a few times. The chain combines TRBV21-1 with TRBJ2-1; the table calls TRBD1, which could not be checked here. TRBV21-1 is labeled a pseudogene. CDR3 length: 13 residues. CDR3 amino acids: CASSTGTWDEQFF. CDR3 bases: TGTGCCAGCAGCACCGGGACCTGGGATGAGCAGTTCTTC.

This clonotype was counted a few times. The chain links TRBV20-1 to TRBJ2-3; 14 bases line up with TRBD2. CDR1 and CDR2 (germline): DFQATT, SNEGSKA (reference sequence). This CDR3 region has 16 residues. V shed 2 bases, J shed 4 bases, and the junction held 5 bases outside the gene matches. CDR3 DNA: TGCAGTGCTAGACCGGGGACTAGCGGGGGCCCAGATACGCAGTATTTT. This gives the protein CSARPGTSGGPDTQYF.

The chain joins TRBV10-1 to TRBJ1-2, with 8 bases identical to TRBD1. Germline V gives CDR1 WNHNN, CDR2 SYGVQD (reference sequence). The CDR3 loop spans 18 amino acids. Trimming at V came to 5 bases and at J to 2 bases, leaving 16 bases not matched to a gene. The DNA for the CDR3 is TGCGCCAGCAGTCGCTTTACAGGGGGAAATCTAAGAAACTATGGCTACACCTTC. Translating gives CASSRFTGGNLRNYGYTF.

The V gene is TRBV2, the J gene TRBJ2-1; D perhaps matches TRBD2 (5 bases). Germline CDR1 reads SNHLY; CDR2 reads FYNNEI. The CDR3 covers 16 residues. The V end was cut by 5 bases, the J end by 5 bases, with 19 bases between. This CDR3 reads CASSPEADQSDNEQFF. CDR3 coding DNA: TGTGCCAGCAGTCCAGAAGCGGATCAATCGGACAATGAGCAGTTCTTC.

The V call is TRBV28, the J call TRBJ1-1; D is perhaps TRBD1 (6 bases). The germline V gene has CDR1 MDHEN and CDR2 SYDVKM. CDR3 size: 12 residues. V was pared by 6 bases and J by 8 bases, with 13 bases between. DNA for the CDR3: TGTGCCAGCAGGAAACAGGGATTAGAAGCTTTCTTT. Amino acids: CASRKQGLEAFF.

The genes are TRBV10-3 and TRBJ2-1, with D tentatively TRBD1 or TRBD2 (6 bases each). CDR1 ENHRY and CDR2 SYGVKD come from the germline V gene. V lost 8 bases and J lost 0, with 14 bases in between. The CDR3 covers 15 residues. CDR3 nucleotides: TGTGCCATCCGGGTAGCGGACAGCTCCTACAATGAGCAGTTCTTC. This sequence encodes CAIRVADSSYNEQFF.

This chain connects TRBV12-3 or TRBV12-4 to TRBJ2-4; D call uncertain. This CDR3 is built from 16 residues. V shed 2 bases and J shed 0 bases, with 11 bases lying between them. CDR3 coding DNA: TGTGCCAGCAGTTTAATGGGCGAACTAGCCAAAAACATTCAGTACTTC. It translates to CASSLMGELAKNIQYF.

Remarks on this clonotype: One end of the junction is discordant with germline, which a read error may explain. The chain combines TRBV7-9 with TRBJ1-6; D uncertain. Germline loops: CDR1 SEHNR, CDR2 FQNEAQ (reference sequence). This CDR3 has 13 residues. CDR3 bases: TGTGTCAGCAGCTTGGGCCCTAATTCACCCCTCCACTTT. As protein: CVSSLGPNSPLHF.

For this clonotype: Its ends do not fully match the called genes, so a read error is possible. The V gene is TRBV20-1, the J gene TRBJ1-1, with 7 bases fitting TRBD1. In germline, CDR1 is DFQATT, CDR2 SNEGSKA (reference sequence). The CDR3 loop spans 14 amino acids. The CDR3 spells CSARVRGQNTEAFF. CDR3 bases: TGCAGTGCTAGAGTGAGGGGACAGAACACCGAAGCTTTCTTT.

The rearrangement uses TRBV12-3 or TRBV12-4 and TRBJ2-2, with TRBD1 matching over 8 bases. The CDR3 extends over 14 amino acids. V shed 6 bases and J 6 bases; nucleotides not matched to a gene: 6. The DNA for the CDR3 is TGTGCCAGCAGCCTACTACAGGGGGCCGGGGAGCTGTTTTTT. This codes for CASSLLQGAGELFF.

The sample holds a few counts of this clonotype. The rearrangement links TRBV5-6 to TRBJ2-7; no clear D. Deletions cut 4 bases from V and 2 bases from J, with 13 bases between. The CDR3 is 14 amino acids. CDR1 is SGHDT, CDR2 YYEEEE, per germline. This CDR3 is CASSPRRRTYEQYF. DNA of the CDR3: TGTGCCAGCAGCCCCCGGAGACGGACCTACGAGCAGTACTTC.

The genes are TRBV7-8 and TRBJ2-5, with D possibly being TRBD2 (5 bases). In germline, CDR1 is SGHVS, CDR2 FQNEAQ. Trimming pared 5 bases from V and 5 bases from J, leaving 15 bases between. The CDR3 loop spans 14 amino acids. The CDR3 loop is CASSPHQSGETQYF. The CDR3, as DNA: TGTGCCAGCAGCCCCCATCAGTCGGGGGAGACCCAGTACTTC.